The 22 T cell receptor beta chains given below trace back to one sample, sequenced in a study of blood T cell repertoires in COVID-19. The data were produced by immunoSEQ multiplex PCR, yet TCRdb's version contains in-frame clones alone and is incomplete. The table records approximately 210,000 clones, 70% to 90% of them present only once. Sequencing input: peripheral blood. Every receptor here comes from a man in his fifties with COVID-19, enrolled during active disease.

Notes on this clone: Compared with germline, one end of the junction differs, possibly owing to a read error. V usage is TRBV27 and J usage is TRBJ2-5, with TRBD1 identical over 7 bases. Germline V gene lookup returns CDR1 MNHEY and CDR2 SMNVEV (reference sequence). The CDR3 extends over 14 amino acids. CDR3 sequence: CASSPRDSQEAQYF. CDR3 in DNA: TGTGCCAGCAGTCCCCGGGACAGCCAAGAGGCCCAGTACTTC.

This sequence joins TRBV11-2 and TRBJ2-1; 9 bases map to TRBD1. With V trimmed by 1 base and J by 8 bases, 12 bases remained unmatched. The CDR3 is made up of 17 amino acids. CDR1 and CDR2 (germline): SGHAT, FQNNGV. The CDR3 nucleotides are TGTGCCAGCAGCTTAGGACAGGGGGTACCGGGATTCGATGAGCAGTTCTTC. It encodes CASSLGQGVPGFDEQFF.

This clone was picked up one time. The chain recombines TRBV5-1 with TRBJ2-7, with 7 positions matching TRBD1. Per germline, CDR1 SGHRS and CDR2 YFSETQ. The CDR3 spans 15 residues. The V gene end was trimmed by 0 bases and the J gene end by 0 bases; junction bases not matched to a gene: 3. CDR3 coding DNA: TGCGCCAGCAGCTTGGCCGGACAGGTCTCCTACGAGCAGTACTTC. Its protein is CASSLAGQVSYEQYF.

The chain recombines TRBV10-3 with TRBJ1-2; no firm D call. Trimming took 2 bases from V and 6 from J, leaving 16 bases between them. The germline V gene encodes CDR1 ENHRY and CDR2 SYGVKD. CDR3 length: 15 residues. CDR3 in amino acids: CAISELNTEANGYTF. DNA for the CDR3: TGTGCCATCAGTGAGCTTAACACCGAAGCGAATGGCTACACCTTC.

The sample holds one count of this clone. J is TRBJ1-5 and V is TRBV10-3; 9 nucleotides match TRBD1. Trimming removed 9 bases from V and 6 bases from J; junction bases left unmatched: 3. This CDR3 is 12 amino acids long. Per germline, CDR1 ENHRY and CDR2 SYGVKD. CDR3 sequence (DNA): TGTGCCATGGGACAGGGAGGTCAGCCCCAGCATTTT. Translating gives CAMGQGGQPQHF.

V is TRBV27 and J is TRBJ2-7, with TRBD2 as a possible D gene (6 bases). Germline-derived CDR1 and CDR2 are MNHEY and SMNVEV (reference sequence). The CDR3 has 17 amino acids. V was clipped by 4 bases and J by 2 bases, with 21 bases between them. CDR3 sequence (DNA): TGTGCCAGCAGTTCCCCCGGAGGGTCAGGACTTACCTACGAGCAGTACTTC. Amino acid sequence: CASSSPGGSGLTYEQYF.

The V gene is TRBV21-1, the J gene TRBJ2-1; the D call in the table, TRBD2, was not verified against the DNA. TRBV21-1 is termed a pseudogene. This CDR3 is 16 amino acids long. CDR3: CASSKNGTSGNNEQFF. CDR3 coding DNA: TGTGCCAGCAGCAAAAACGGGACTAGCGGGAACAATGAGCAGTTCTTC.

This clone was seen only once. This chain connects TRBV9 to TRBJ2-5, with 10 bases aligning to TRBD2. CDR3 size: 18 residues. Germline values: CDR1 SGDLS, CDR2 YYNGEE. Unmatched junction bases numbered 15, after V lost 2 bases and J lost 5 bases. The chain's CDR3 is CASSVSGGTPTSKETQYF. Here the CDR3 DNA reads TGTGCCAGCAGCGTTAGCGGGGGGACCCCAACCTCCAAGGAGACCCAGTACTTC.

The J gene is TRBJ2-7, the V gene TRBV2; D remains unclear. This CDR3 has 11 residues. The V and J ends lost 7 bases and 4 bases respectively, with 8 bases between them. Germline CDR1 reads SNHLY; CDR2 reads FYNNEI. The CDR3 here is CASTNGYEQYF. The CDR3 DNA is TGTGCCAGCACCAACGGTTACGAGCAGTACTTC.

This clone has a handful of counts. V usage is TRBV15 and J usage is TRBJ1-1; 12 bases align to TRBD1. Germline CDR1 reads LNHNV; CDR2 reads YYDKDF (reference sequence). CDR3 length: 17 amino acids. V lost 5 bases to trimming and J lost 7 bases; unmatched junction nucleotides: 14. This CDR3 reads CATSRGTGGPNFNEAFF. DNA of the CDR3: TGTGCCACCAGCCGAGGGACAGGGGGCCCGAATTTCAATGAAGCTTTCTTT.

The chain links TRBV5-1 to TRBJ1-3, with a possible D match to TRBD1 (6 bases). The CDR3 spans 14 residues. V was shortened by 4 bases and J by 8 bases, with 16 bases between the two germline ends. Germline-derived CDR1 and CDR2 are SGHRS and YFSETQ. The CDR3: CASSPQDRKDTIYF. As DNA, the CDR3 is TGCGCCAGCAGCCCTCAGGACAGAAAGGACACCATATATTTT.

The count of this clone is one. The chain recombines TRBV5-1 with TRBJ1-5, with D unclear. The CDR3 is 13 residues long. Germline V lookup: CDR1 SGHRS, CDR2 YFSETQ. The V gene lost 0 bases and the J gene lost 6 bases, with 7 bases spanning the gap. Here the CDR3 reads CASSLGLFQPQHF. The CDR3 DNA is TGCGCCAGCAGCTTGGGACTGTTTCAGCCCCAGCATTTT.

The chain uses TRBV19 and TRBJ2-7; TRBD1 aligns across 7 bases. This CDR3 is built from 14 residues. Germline values: CDR1 LNHDA, CDR2 SQIVND (reference sequence). V shed 5 bases and J 1 base; nucleotides not matched to a gene: 5. The CDR3 DNA sequence: TGTGCCAGTAGTCCGCTGACAGGGTCCTACGAGCAGTACTTC. The encoded protein is CASSPLTGSYEQYF.

The rearrangement joins TRBV18 to TRBJ1-2; weak D call: TRBD1 (6 bases). This CDR3 region has 17 residues. Germline CDR1 reads KGHSH; CDR2 reads LQKENI. V shed 0 bases and J shed 4 bases, with 18 bases lying between them. CDR3 DNA sequence: TGTGCCAGCTCACCACCGCAGGGGTCATTGACCCCCTATGGCTACACCTTC. It is translated as CASSPPQGSLTPYGYTF.

The V and J genes are TRBV25-1 and TRBJ2-6, with D unresolved. Trimming left V 3 bases short and J 0 bases short, with 6 bases between. Germline V gene lookup returns CDR1 MGHDK and CDR2 SYGVNS. The CDR3 consists of 15 residues. The CDR3 nucleotides read TGTGCCAGCAGTGATAGTCGCTCTGGGGCCAACGTCCTGACTTTC. Amino acid sequence: CASSDSRSGANVLTF.

The gene calls are TRBV19 and TRBJ2-5, with TRBD1 identical over 7 bases. Germline-derived CDR1 and CDR2 are LNHDA and SQIVND (reference sequence). This CDR3 contains 14 residues. Trimming cost V 2 bases and J 1 base; bases outside gene matches: 1. The CDR3 reads CASSIRQGQETQYF. DNA of the CDR3: TGTGCCAGTAGTATAAGACAGGGCCAAGAGACCCAGTACTTC. Full variable domain (remainder filled in from reference TRBV19 and TRBJ2-5): DGGITQSPKYLFRKEGQNVTLSCEQNLNHDAMYWYRQDPGQGLRLIYYSQIVNDFQKGDIAEGYSVSREKKESFPLTVTSAQKNPTAFYLCASSIRQGQETQYFGPGTRLLVL.

The chain employs TRBV19 and TRBJ1-4; TRBD1 might be the D (6 bases). The CDR3 runs 15 residues. Germline V CDR1 and CDR2: LNHDA, SQIVND (reference sequence). V was cut by 8 bases and J by 5 bases, with 18 bases left in between. CDR3 sequence reads: CASREGGHGNEKLFF. CDR3 in DNA: TGTGCCAGTCGGGAAGGGGGACACGGAAATGAAAAACTGTTTTTT.

The chain uses TRBV5-1 and TRBJ2-2, with a weak D call TRBD2 (5 bases). The germline gives CDR1 SGHRS, CDR2 YFSETQ. V gave up 3 bases and J gave up 5 bases, with 20 bases separating them. This CDR3 has 17 amino acids. Here the CDR3 reads CASSYTSQRSGTGELFF. The CDR3 DNA is TGCGCCAGCAGCTACACCTCCCAGCGGAGCGGAACCGGGGAGCTGTTTTTT.

This clone was observed a few times. The chain uses TRBV11-1 and TRBJ1-2; D not resolved. The CDR3 loop spans 15 amino acids. Germline CDR1 reads SGHAT; CDR2 reads FQDESV (reference sequence). V shed 0 bases and J shed 4 bases, with 12 bases lying between them. The CDR3 loop is CASSLATGGIYGYTF. In DNA form, the CDR3 reads TGTGCCAGCAGCTTAGCGACCGGCGGGATCTATGGCTACACCTTC.

The CDR3: CASREGREEKLFF. The CDR3 DNA reads TGTGCCAGCAGGGAGGGTAGGGAAGAAAAACTGTTTTTT. The chain links TRBV6-5 to TRBJ1-4, with unresolved D. Germline V lookup: CDR1 MNHEY, CDR2 SVGAGI. Trimming removed 6 bases from V and 8 bases from J, with 13 bases in between. This CDR3 has 13 amino acids.

The V gene is TRBV6-1, the J gene TRBJ1-2, with D tentatively TRBD1 (6 bases). Germline loops: CDR1 MNHNS, CDR2 SASEGT. This CDR3 region has 17 residues. With 1 base removed from V and 5 bases from J, the gap between germline ends came to 20 bases. Here the CDR3 DNA reads TGTGCCAGCAGTGAAGGAGTGGTCCTAGGGACACAGTATGGCTACACCTTC. Translation: CASSEGVVLGTQYGYTF.

The gene calls are TRBV3-1 (or the pseudogene TRBV3-2) and TRBJ1-6; 7 bases line up with TRBD1. The junction had 6 bases not matched to a gene; V was cut back by 0 bases and J by 7 bases. The germline V gene encodes CDR1 LGHDT and CDR2 YNNKEL (reference sequence). This CDR3 is built from 16 residues. The CDR3 sequence is CASSQDSGTENSPLHF. CDR3 nucleotide sequence: TGTGCCAGCAGCCAAGATTCGGGGACAGAAAATTCACCCCTCCACTTT.